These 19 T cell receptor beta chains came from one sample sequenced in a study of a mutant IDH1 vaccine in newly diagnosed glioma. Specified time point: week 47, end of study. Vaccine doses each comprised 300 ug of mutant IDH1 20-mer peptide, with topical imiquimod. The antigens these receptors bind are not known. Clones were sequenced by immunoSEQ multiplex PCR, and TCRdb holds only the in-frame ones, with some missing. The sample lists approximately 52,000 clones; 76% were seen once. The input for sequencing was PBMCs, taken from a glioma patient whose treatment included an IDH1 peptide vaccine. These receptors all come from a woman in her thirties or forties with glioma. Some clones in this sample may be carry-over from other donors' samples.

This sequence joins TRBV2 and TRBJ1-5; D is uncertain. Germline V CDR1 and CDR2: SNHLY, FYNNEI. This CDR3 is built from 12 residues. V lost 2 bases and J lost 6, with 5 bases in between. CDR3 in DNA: TGTGCCAGCAGTGAAACATCTCAGCCCCAGCATTTT. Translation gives CASSETSQPQHF.

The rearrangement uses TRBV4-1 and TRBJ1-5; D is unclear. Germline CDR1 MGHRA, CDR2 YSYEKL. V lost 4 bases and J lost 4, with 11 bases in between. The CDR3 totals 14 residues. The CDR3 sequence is CASSLGSNNQPQHF. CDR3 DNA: TGCGCCAGCAGCCTCGGTTCAAATAATCAGCCCCAGCATTTT.

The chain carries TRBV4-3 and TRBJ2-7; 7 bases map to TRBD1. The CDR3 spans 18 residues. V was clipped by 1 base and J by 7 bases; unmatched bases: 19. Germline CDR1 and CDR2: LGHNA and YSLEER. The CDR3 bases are TGCGCCAGCAGCCAAGGAGGGGGCCGGGACAGCCTTTTGTTTGAGCAGTACTTC. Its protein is CASSQGGGRDSLLFEQYF.

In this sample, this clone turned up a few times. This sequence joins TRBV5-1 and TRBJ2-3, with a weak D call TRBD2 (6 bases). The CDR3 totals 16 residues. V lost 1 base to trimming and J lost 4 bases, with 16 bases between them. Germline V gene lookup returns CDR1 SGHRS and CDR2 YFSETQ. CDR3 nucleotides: TGCGCCAGCAGCTTGCGTATCGCGGGAAGGGCAGATACGCAGTATTTT. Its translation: CASSLRIAGRADTQYF.

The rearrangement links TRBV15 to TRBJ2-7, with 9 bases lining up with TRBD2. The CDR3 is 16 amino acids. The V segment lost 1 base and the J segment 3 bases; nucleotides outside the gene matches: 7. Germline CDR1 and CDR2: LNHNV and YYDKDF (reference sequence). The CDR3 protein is CATSRAPWRGGYEQYF. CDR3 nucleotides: TGTGCCACCAGCAGAGCCCCGTGGCGGGGGGGCTACGAGCAGTACTTC. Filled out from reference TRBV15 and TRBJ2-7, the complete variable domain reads DAMVIQNPRYQVTQFGKPVTLSCSQTLNHNVMYWYQQKSSQAPKLLFHYYDKDFNNEADTPDNFQSRRPNTSFCFLDIRSPGLGDTAMYLCATSRAPWRGGYEQYFGPGTRLTVT.

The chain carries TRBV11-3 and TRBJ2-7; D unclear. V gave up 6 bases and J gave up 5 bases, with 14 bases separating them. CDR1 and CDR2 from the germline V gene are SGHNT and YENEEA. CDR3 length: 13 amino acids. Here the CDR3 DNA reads TGTGCCAGCAGTCCGGGCCCCCGTCACGAGCAGTACTTC. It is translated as CASSPGPRHEQYF.

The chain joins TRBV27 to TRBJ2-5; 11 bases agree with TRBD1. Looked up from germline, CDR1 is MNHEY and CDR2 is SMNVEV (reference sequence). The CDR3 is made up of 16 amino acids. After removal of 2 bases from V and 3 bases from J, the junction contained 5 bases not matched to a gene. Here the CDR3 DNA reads TGTGCCAGCAGTTTAGGGACAGGGGGGTCCGAAGAGACCCAGTACTTC. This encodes CASSLGTGGSEETQYF.

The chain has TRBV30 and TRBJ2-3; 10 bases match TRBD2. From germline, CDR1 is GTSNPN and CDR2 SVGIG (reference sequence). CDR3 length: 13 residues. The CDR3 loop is CAGAGGRTDTQYF. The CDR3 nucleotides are TGTGCAGGAGCGGGGGGGCGAACAGATACGCAGTATTTT. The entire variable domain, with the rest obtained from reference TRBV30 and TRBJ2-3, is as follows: SQTIHQWPATLVQPVGSPLSLECTVEGTSNPNLYWYRQAAGRGLQLLFYSVGIGQISSEVPQNLSASRPQDRQFILSSKKLLLSDSGFYLCAGAGGRTDTQYFGPGTRLTVL.

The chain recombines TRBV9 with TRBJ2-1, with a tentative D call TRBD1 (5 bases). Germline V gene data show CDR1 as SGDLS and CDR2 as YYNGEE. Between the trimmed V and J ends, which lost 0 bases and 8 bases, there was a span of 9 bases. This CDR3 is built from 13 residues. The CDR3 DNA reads TGTGCCAGCAGCGTAGAGGGGCCAGATGAGCAGTTCTTC. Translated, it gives CASSVEGPDEQFF.

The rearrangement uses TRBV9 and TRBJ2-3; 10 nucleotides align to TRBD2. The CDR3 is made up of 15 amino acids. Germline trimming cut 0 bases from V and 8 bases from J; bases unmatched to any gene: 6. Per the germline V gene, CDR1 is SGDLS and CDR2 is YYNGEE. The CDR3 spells CASSVAGAGGTTQYF. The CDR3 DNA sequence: TGTGCCAGCAGCGTAGCGGGAGCGGGGGGGACTACGCAGTATTTT.

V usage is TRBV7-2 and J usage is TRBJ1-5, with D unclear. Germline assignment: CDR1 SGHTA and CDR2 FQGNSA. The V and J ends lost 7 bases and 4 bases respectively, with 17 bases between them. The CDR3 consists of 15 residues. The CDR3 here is CASTSFGLGNQPQHF. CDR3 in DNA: TGTGCCAGCACCTCGTTCGGGCTTGGAAATCAGCCCCAGCATTTT.

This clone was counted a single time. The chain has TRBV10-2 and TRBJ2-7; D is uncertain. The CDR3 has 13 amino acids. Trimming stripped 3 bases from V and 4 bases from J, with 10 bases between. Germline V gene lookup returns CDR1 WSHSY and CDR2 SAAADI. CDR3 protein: CASSERVRYEQYF. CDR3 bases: TGCGCCAGCAGTGAAAGGGTTAGGTACGAGCAGTACTTC.

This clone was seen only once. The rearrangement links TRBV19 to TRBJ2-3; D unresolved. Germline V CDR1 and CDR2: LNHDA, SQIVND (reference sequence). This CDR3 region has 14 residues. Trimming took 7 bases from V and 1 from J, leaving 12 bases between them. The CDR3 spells CASKLTRRTDTQYF. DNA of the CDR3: TGTGCCAGTAAATTGACCAGGCGCACAGATACGCAGTATTTT.

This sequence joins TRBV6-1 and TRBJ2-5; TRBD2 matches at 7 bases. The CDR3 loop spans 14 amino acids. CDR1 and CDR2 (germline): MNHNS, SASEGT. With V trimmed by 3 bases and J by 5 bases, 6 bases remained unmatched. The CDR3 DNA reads TGTGCCAGCAGTGAGGTGCGGGGGTCGGAGACCCAGTACTTC. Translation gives CASSEVRGSETQYF.

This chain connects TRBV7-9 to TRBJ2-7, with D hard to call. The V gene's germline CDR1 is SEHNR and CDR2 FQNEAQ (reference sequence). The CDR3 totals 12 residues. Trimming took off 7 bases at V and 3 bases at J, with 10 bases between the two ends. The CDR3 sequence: CASTKTVYEQYF. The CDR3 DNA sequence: TGTGCCAGCACCAAGACGGTCTACGAGCAGTACTTC.

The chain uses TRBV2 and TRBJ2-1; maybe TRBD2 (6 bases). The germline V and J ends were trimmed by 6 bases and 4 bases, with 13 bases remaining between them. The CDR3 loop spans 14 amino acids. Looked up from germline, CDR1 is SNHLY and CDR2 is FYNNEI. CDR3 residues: CASRGSGVYNEQFF. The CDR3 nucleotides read TGTGCCAGCAGGGGGTCGGGAGTTTACAATGAGCAGTTCTTC. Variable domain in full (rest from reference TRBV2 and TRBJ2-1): EPEVTQTPSHQVTQMGQEVILRCVPISNHLYFYWYRQILGQKVEFLVSFYNNEISEKSEIFDDQFSVERPDGSNFTLKIRSTKLEDSAMYFCASRGSGVYNEQFFGPGTRLTVL.

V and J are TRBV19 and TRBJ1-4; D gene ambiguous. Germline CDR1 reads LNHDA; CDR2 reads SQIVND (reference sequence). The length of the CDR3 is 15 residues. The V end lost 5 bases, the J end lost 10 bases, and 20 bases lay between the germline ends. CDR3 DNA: TGTGCCAGTAGTCCCCCAGGAGCCCCTTGGGGAAAACTGTTTTTT. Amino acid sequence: CASSPPGAPWGKLFF.

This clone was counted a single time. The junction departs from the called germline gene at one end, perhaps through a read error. The CDR3 coding sequence is TGTGCTAGCAGCTTTGGTAGATACAATGAGCAGTTCTTC. It codes for CASSFGRYNEQFF. The gene calls are TRBV7-7 and TRBJ2-1; D uncertain. The CDR3 consists of 13 residues. CDR1 and CDR2 (germline): SSHAT, FNYEAQ (reference sequence).

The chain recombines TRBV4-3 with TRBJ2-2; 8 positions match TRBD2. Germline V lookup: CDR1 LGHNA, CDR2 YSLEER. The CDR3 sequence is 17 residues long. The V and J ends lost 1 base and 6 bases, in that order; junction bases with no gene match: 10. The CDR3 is CASSQAGGRVRAGELFF. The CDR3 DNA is TGCGCCAGCAGCCAAGCGGGAGGGAGGGTTCGTGCCGGGGAGCTGTTTTTT.